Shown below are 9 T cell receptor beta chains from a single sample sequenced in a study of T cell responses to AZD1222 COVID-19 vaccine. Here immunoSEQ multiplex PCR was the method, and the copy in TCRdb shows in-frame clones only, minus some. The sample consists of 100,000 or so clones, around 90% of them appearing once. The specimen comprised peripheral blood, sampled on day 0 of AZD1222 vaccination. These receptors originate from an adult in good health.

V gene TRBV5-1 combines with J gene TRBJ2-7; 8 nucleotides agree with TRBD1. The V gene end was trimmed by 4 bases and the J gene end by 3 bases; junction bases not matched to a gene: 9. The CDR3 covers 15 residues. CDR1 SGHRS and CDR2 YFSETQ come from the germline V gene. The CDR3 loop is CASSPGTGANYEQYF. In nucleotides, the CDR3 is TGCGCCAGCAGCCCCGGGACAGGAGCAAACTACGAGCAGTACTTC.

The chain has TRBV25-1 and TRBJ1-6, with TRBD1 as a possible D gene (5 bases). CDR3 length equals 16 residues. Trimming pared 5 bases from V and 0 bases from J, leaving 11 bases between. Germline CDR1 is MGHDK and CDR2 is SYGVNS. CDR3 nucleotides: TGTGCCAGCAGTAAAAATCAGGGCTCCTATAATTCACCCCTCCACTTT. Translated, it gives CASSKNQGSYNSPLHF.

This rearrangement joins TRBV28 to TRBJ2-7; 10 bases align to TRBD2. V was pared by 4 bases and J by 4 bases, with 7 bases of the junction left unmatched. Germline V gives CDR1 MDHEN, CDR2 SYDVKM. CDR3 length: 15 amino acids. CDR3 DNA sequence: TGTGCCAGCAGTTCCCTAGCGGGAGTTGGGTACGAGCAGTACTTC. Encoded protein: CASSSLAGVGYEQYF.

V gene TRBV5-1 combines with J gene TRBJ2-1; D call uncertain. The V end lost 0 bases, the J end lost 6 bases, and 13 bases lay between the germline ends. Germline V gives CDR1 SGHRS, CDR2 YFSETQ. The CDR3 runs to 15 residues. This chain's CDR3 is CASSLVGLPSNEQFF. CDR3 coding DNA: TGCGCCAGCAGCTTGGTGGGGTTACCCTCCAATGAGCAGTTCTTC.

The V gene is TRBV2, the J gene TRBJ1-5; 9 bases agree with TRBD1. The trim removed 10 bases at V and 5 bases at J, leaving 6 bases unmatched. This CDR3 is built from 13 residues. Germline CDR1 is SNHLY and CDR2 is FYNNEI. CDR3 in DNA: TGTGCCACCTCGGGACAGGGCGATCAGCCCCAGCATTTT. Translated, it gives CATSGQGDQPQHF.

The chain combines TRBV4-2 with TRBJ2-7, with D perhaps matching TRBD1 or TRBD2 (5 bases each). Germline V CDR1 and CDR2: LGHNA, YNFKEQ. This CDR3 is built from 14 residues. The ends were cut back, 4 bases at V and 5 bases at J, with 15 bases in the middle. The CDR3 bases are TGTGCCAGCAGCCCGGGACGGCCGGAGGACGAGCAGTACTTC. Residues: CASSPGRPEDEQYF.

The CDR3 spells CASMPPSGVTDTQYF. The CDR3 DNA reads TGCGCCAGCATGCCCCCCAGCGGGGTCACAGATACGCAGTATTTT. The chain uses TRBV5-1 and TRBJ2-3, with TRBD2 matching over 7 bases. V shed 6 bases, J shed 2 bases, and the junction held 9 bases outside the gene matches. Per the germline V gene, CDR1 is SGHRS and CDR2 is YFSETQ. This CDR3 region has 15 residues.

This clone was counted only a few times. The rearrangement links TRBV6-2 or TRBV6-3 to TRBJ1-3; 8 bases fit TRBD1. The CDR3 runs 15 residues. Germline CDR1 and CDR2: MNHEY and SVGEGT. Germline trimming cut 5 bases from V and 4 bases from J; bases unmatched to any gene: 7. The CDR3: CASSLQGARGNTIYF. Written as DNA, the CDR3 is TGTGCCAGCAGTCTTCAGGGGGCGAGAGGAAACACCATATATTTT.

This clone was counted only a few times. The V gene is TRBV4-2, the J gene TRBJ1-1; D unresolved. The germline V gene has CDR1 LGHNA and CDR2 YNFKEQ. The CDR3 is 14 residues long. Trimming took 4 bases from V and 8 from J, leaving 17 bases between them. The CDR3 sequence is CASSPRERVIEAFF. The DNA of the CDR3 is TGTGCCAGCAGCCCCCGGGAAAGGGTTATAGAAGCTTTCTTT.